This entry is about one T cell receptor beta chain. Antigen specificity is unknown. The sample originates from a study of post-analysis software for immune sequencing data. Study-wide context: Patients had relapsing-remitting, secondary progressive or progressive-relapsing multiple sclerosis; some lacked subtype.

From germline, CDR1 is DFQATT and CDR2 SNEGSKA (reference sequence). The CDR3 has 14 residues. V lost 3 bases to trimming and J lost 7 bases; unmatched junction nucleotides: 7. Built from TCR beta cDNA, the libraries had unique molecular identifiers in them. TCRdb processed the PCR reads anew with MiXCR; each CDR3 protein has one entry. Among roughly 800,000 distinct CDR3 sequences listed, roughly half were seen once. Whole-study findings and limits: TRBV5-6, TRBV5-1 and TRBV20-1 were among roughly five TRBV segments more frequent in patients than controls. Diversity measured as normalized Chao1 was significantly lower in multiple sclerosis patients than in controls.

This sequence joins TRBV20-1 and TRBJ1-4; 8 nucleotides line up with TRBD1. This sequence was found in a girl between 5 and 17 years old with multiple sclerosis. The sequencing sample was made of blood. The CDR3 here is CSARQGAKGEKLFF. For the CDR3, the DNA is TGCAGTGCTAGGCAGGGGGCTAAAGGTGAAAAACTGTTTTTT.